This passage covers 22 T cell receptor beta chains from one sample sequenced in a study of blood T cells in healthy people across ages (dated by TCRdb to about 2015). Libraries were made using 5' RACE. Sequencing took place on an Illumina HiSeq 2500. A second PCR of roughly 7 to 11 cycles was performed with a sample-barcoded 5' primer and a J-beta primer mix. Using fastp at Q25 and MiXCR, TCRdb reprocessed the public reads and kept productive beta chains. Entries that share a CDR3 protein sequence are merged under the most common genes and DNA. This sample comprises fewer than 700,000 distinct CDR3 sequences, 35% to 50% of them detected only once. The leading ten clones occupy around 30% of the sample. Sequencing input: blood. These receptors were collected from a man older than 75 in good health.

This clonotype was counted many times. The gene calls are TRBV29-1 and TRBJ2-7; 7 bases map to TRBD1. The CDR3 loop spans 14 amino acids. Trimming cost V 2 bases and J 0 bases; bases outside gene matches: 4. Germline V gene lookup returns CDR1 SQVTM and CDR2 ANQGSEA. The CDR3 spells CSVERAGGSYEQYF. In DNA, the CDR3 is TGCAGCGTTGAACGGGCAGGGGGCTCCTACGAGCAGTACTTC.

This clonotype appeared many times. The chain recombines TRBV24-1 with TRBJ2-3, with 8 bases identical to TRBD1. The CDR3 covers 17 residues. V lost 3 bases and J lost 2; bases outside the gene matches: 9. CDR1 KGHDR and CDR2 SFDVKD come from the germline V gene. This chain's CDR3 is CATSDHGGQDHTDTQYF. Here the CDR3 DNA reads TGTGCCACCAGTGATCACGGGGGACAGGATCACACAGATACGCAGTATTTT.

This clonotype was picked up a small number of times. The gene calls are TRBV6-6 and TRBJ1-1; D unresolved. There are 11 residues in the CDR3. The ends were cut back, 2 bases at V and 8 bases at J, with 6 bases in the middle. From germline, CDR1 is MNHNY and CDR2 SVGAGI (reference sequence). Here the CDR3 DNA reads TGTGCCAGCAGTTACAACTCAGAAGCTTTCTTT. Its translation is CASSYNSEAFF.

This clonotype was seen a few times. This may come from a read error, since a much larger clone is one base off. The V and J genes are TRBV5-1 and TRBJ2-7; possibly TRBD2 for D (5 bases). The last part of the DNA fits TRBJ2-5 better; the J call may be wrong. The CDR3 length is 14 residues. Per the germline V gene, CDR1 is SGHRS and CDR2 is YFSETQ. The CDR3 loop reads CASRTSWELGTQYF. The CDR3, as DNA: TGCGCCAGCAGAACCTCGTGGGAGTTGGGGACCCAGTACTTC.

CDR3: CASSQENFLTQYF. The DNA of the CDR3 is TGTGCCAGCAGCCAAGAGAACTTCCTTACGCAGTATTTT. The chain uses TRBV3-1 and TRBJ2-3; D remains ambiguous. Germline loops: CDR1 LGHDT, CDR2 YNNKEL (reference sequence). The CDR3 sequence is 13 residues long. The V end lost 0 bases, the J end lost 8 bases, and 9 bases lay between the germline ends.

This clonotype showed up just a few times. CDR3: CASSPPGSGVGANVLTF. As DNA, the CDR3 is TGCGCCAGCAGCCCGCCAGGCAGCGGGGTTGGGGCCAACGTCCTGACTTTC. The genes are TRBV5-1 and TRBJ2-6; 7 bases line up with TRBD2. V lost 4 bases to trimming and J lost 3 bases; unmatched junction nucleotides: 10. CDR1 is SGHRS, CDR2 YFSETQ, per germline. The CDR3 has 17 amino acids.

The sample holds many counts of this clonotype. The chain joins TRBV28 to TRBJ2-7; 8 nucleotides line up with TRBD2. J lost 4 bases, V lost 10 bases, and 9 bases had no gene match. Germline V gives CDR1 MDHEN, CDR2 SYDVKM. The CDR3 length is 13 residues. The CDR3 loop reads CATQSGRRYEQYF. The DNA of the CDR3 is TGTGCCACCCAAAGCGGGAGAAGATACGAGCAGTACTTC.

The CDR3 nucleotides read TGCGCCAGCAGCTTGGGGTCTAGCGGGAGTTCCTACGAGCAGTACTTC. As protein: CASSLGSSGSSYEQYF. This chain uses TRBV5-1 with TRBJ2-7, with TRBD2 matching over 10 bases. V lost 0 bases to trimming and J lost 1 base; unmatched junction nucleotides: 4. The germline V gene encodes CDR1 SGHRS and CDR2 YFSETQ. This CDR3 is 16 amino acids long.

V gene TRBV6-2 or TRBV6-3 combines with J gene TRBJ2-7; TRBD1 agrees at 7 bases. This CDR3 region has 13 residues. Trimming at V came to 5 bases and at J to 7 bases, leaving 8 bases not matched to a gene. The germline V gene has CDR1 MNHEY and CDR2 SVGEGT. The CDR3 here is CASSGAGGPEQYF. CDR3 nucleotide sequence: TGTGCCAGCAGTGGGGCAGGGGGTCCTGAGCAGTACTTC.

In nucleotides, the CDR3 is TGTGCCAGCAGCCACCTCGCAGGGACTGAGCAGTTCTTC. This encodes CASSHLAGTEQFF. The chain employs TRBV9 and TRBJ2-1; possibly TRBD1 or TRBD2 for D (5 bases each). This CDR3 contains 13 residues. Per germline, CDR1 SGDLS and CDR2 YYNGEE. V was trimmed by 4 bases and J by 9 bases, leaving 14 bases between them.

The chain carries TRBV13 and TRBJ2-3; either TRBD1 or TRBD2 may supply D (5 bases each). This CDR3 has 16 amino acids. Germline-derived CDR1 and CDR2 are PRHDT and FYEKMQ (reference sequence). The ends were cut back, 3 bases at V and 0 bases at J, with 13 bases in the middle. The CDR3 DNA reads TGTGCCAGCAGCTTGTTGGGGGTAACTAGCACAGATACGCAGTATTTT. Translating it yields CASSLLGVTSTDTQYF.

The chain couples TRBV18 to TRBJ2-1; D possibly uses TRBD1 or TRBD2 (7 bases each). The germline CDR1 and CDR2 sequences are KGHSH and LQKENI. Trimming removed 3 bases at V and 3 bases at J, with 15 bases between. This CDR3 comprises 16 residues. The CDR3: CASSPESGTVYNEQFF. Written as DNA, the CDR3 is TGTGCCAGCTCACCGGAGAGCGGGACAGTCTACAATGAGCAGTTCTTC.

There are many counts of this clonotype. The genes are TRBV6-6 and TRBJ2-1; D is unresolved. The CDR3 runs to 11 residues. Germline assignment: CDR1 MNHNY and CDR2 SVGAGI (reference sequence). The V end lost 6 bases, the J end lost 8 bases, and 8 bases lay between the germline ends. The CDR3 bases are TGTGCCAGCAGCCCCCACGATGAGCAGTTCTTC. This translates into CASSPHDEQFF.

The chain employs TRBV5-1 and TRBJ2-3, with 8 nucleotides matching TRBD2. Germline CDR1 SGHRS, CDR2 YFSETQ. Trimming took 1 base from V and 4 from J; bases not matched to a gene: 8. The CDR3 loop spans 16 amino acids. CDR3 bases: TGCGCCAGCAGCTTGCGTCCCCGGGAGGGGCCAGATACGCAGTATTTT. Translation: CASSLRPREGPDTQYF.

This clonotype was counted only a few times. The chain uses TRBV2 and TRBJ1-6, with a tentative D call TRBD1 (5 bases). From germline, CDR1 is SNHLY and CDR2 FYNNEI. This CDR3 is 16 amino acids long. The ends were cut back, 7 bases at V and 6 bases at J, with 19 bases in the middle. The CDR3 DNA is TGTGCCAGCAAGATGGGACGTCAACTCTCTAATTCACCCCTCCACTTT. Amino acid sequence: CASKMGRQLSNSPLHF. The whole variable domain, remainder taken from reference TRBV2 and TRBJ1-6, is EPEVTQTPSHQVTQMGQEVILRCVPISNHLYFYWYRQILGQKVEFLVSFYNNEISEKSEIFDDQFSVERPDGSNFTLKIRSTKLEDSAMYFCASKMGRQLSNSPLHFGNGTRLTVT.

This clonotype was picked up a small number of times. V and J are TRBV7-9 and TRBJ2-3; TRBD2 agrees at 7 bases. The CDR3 consists of 14 residues. With 7 bases clipped from V and 4 bases from J, the junction kept 8 bases outside the gene matches. Per germline, CDR1 SEHNR and CDR2 FQNEAQ (reference sequence). The CDR3 protein is CASTREGHADTQYF. For the CDR3, the DNA is TGTGCCAGCACCAGGGAGGGTCATGCAGATACGCAGTATTTT.

V and J are TRBV9 and TRBJ2-2; D is unresolved. The CDR3 is 15 residues long. V lost 0 bases to trimming and J lost 2 bases, with 8 bases between them. In germline, CDR1 is SGDLS, CDR2 YYNGEE. This CDR3 reads CASSVGSRNTGELFF. Here the CDR3 DNA reads TGTGCCAGCAGCGTAGGCTCAAGAAACACCGGGGAGCTGTTTTTT.

V and J are TRBV7-8 and TRBJ2-7; 8 bases fit TRBD2. The germline V gene encodes CDR1 SGHVS and CDR2 FQNEAQ. The CDR3 totals 15 residues. After removal of 1 base from V and 3 bases from J, the junction contained 5 bases not matched to a gene. The DNA of the CDR3 is TGTGCCAGCAGCTTAGTTTCAGCGGGGGTCTACGAGCAGTACTTC. It translates to CASSLVSAGVYEQYF.

This chain connects TRBV6-5 to TRBJ1-2; perhaps TRBD1 as D (5 bases). The germline V gene has CDR1 MNHEY and CDR2 SVGAGI. CDR3 size: 14 residues. V dropped 5 bases and J dropped 2 bases, with 12 bases sitting between them. CDR3 bases: TGTGCCAGCAGTGAGGGGCAGGGAAACTATGGCTACACCTTC. It translates to CASSEGQGNYGYTF.

The chain links TRBV6-2 or TRBV6-3 to TRBJ2-7; maybe TRBD1 (6 bases). This CDR3 comprises 15 residues. Germline CDR1 reads MNHEY; CDR2 reads SVGEGT. V was shortened by 6 bases and J by 2 bases, with 17 bases between the two germline ends. Here the CDR3 reads CASRGDTQLPYEQYF. For the CDR3, the DNA is TGTGCCAGCAGGGGGGACACCCAACTTCCCTACGAGCAGTACTTC.

A note on this clonotype: A read error is possible here, since a much larger clone lies one base away. The gene calls are TRBV5-1 and TRBJ2-1; 7 nucleotides align to TRBD2. With V trimmed by 4 bases and J by 10 bases, 14 bases remained unmatched. The CDR3 covers 15 residues. The germline V gene has CDR1 SGHRS and CDR2 YFSETQ. CDR3 nucleotide sequence: TGCGCCAGCAGCGTGGCCCCGGGGGGTTCTTACGAGCAGTTCTTC. Encoded protein: CASSVAPGGSYEQFF.

This clonotype has a single count. The chain uses TRBV2 and TRBJ2-7; no clear D. CDR3 length: 10 amino acids. From germline, CDR1 is SNHLY and CDR2 FYNNEI. V shed 4 bases and J shed 6 bases, with 4 bases lying between them. The CDR3: CASSVREQYF. CDR3 nucleotide sequence: TGTGCCAGCAGTGTGCGCGAGCAGTACTTC.